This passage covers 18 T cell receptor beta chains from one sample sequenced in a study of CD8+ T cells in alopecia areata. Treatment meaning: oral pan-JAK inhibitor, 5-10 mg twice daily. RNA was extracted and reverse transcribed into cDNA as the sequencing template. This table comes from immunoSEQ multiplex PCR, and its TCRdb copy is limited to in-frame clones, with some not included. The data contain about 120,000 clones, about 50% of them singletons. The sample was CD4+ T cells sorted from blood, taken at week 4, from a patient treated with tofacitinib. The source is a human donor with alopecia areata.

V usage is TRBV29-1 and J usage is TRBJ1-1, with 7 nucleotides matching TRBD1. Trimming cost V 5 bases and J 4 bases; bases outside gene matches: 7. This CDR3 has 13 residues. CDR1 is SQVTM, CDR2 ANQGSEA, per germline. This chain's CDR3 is CSVQTGKSTEAFF. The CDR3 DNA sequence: TGCAGCGTTCAGACAGGGAAAAGCACTGAAGCTTTCTTT.

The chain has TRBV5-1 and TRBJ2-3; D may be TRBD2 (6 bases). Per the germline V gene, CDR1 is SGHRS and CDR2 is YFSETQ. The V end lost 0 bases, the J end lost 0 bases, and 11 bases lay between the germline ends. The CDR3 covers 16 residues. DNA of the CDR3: TGCGCCAGCAGCTTGGAACGGGAGCCGAGCACAGATACGCAGTATTTT. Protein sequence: CASSLEREPSTDTQYF.

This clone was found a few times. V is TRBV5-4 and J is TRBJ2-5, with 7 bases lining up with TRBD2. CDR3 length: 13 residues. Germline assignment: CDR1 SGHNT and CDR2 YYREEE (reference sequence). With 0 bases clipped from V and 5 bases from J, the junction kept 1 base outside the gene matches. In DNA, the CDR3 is TGTGCCAGCAGCTTGGCCGGGGGGGAGACCCAGTACTTC. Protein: CASSLAGGETQYF. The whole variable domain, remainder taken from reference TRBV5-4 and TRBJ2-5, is ETGVTQSPTHLIKTRGQQVTLRCSSQSGHNTVSWYQQALGQGPQFIFQYYREEENGRGNFPPRFSGLQFPNYSSELNVNALELDDSALYLCASSLAGGETQYFGPGTRLLVL.

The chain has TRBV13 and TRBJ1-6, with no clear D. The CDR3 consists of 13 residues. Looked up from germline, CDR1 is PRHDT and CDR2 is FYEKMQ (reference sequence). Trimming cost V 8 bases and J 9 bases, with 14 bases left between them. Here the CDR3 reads CASCKFRGSPLHF. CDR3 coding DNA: TGTGCCAGCTGTAAATTTCGGGGTTCACCCCTCCACTTT.

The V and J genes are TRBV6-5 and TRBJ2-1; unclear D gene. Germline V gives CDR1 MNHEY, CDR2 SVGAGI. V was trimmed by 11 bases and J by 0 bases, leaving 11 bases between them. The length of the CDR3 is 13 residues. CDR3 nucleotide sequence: TGTGCCGCCAAAGGGCTCTCCTACAATGAGCAGTTCTTC. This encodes CAAKGLSYNEQFF.

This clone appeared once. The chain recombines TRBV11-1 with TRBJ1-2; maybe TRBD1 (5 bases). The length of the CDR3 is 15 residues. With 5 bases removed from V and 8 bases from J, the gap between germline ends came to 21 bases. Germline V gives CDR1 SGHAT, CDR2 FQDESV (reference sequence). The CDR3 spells CASSGTRRPNKGYTF. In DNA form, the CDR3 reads TGTGCCAGCAGCGGGACGCGGCGCCCCAACAAAGGCTACACCTTC.

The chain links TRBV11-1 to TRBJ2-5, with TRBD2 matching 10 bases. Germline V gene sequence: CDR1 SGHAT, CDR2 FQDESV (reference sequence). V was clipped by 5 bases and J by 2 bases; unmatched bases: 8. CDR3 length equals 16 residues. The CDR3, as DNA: TGTGCCAGCAGCAAAAGACTAGCGGGCGAGCAAGAGACCCAGTACTTC. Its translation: CASSKRLAGEQETQYF.

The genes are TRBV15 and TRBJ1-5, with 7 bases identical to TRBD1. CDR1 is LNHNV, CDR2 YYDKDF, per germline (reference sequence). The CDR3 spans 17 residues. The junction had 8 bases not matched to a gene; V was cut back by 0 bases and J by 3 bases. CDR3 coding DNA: TGTGCCACCAGCAGAGATCTGACAGGGAGGGACAATCAGCCCCAGCATTTT. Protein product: CATSRDLTGRDNQPQHF.

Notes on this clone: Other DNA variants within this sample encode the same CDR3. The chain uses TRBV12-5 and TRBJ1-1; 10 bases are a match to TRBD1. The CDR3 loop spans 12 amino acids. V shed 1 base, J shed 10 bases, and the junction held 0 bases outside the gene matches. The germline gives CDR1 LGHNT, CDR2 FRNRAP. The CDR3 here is CASGLGQGAAFF. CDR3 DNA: TGTGCTAGTGGTTTGGGACAGGGGGCAGCTTTCTTT. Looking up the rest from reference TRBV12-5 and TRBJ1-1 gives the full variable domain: DARVTQTPRHKVTEMGQEVTMRCQPILGHNTVFWYRQTMMQGLELLAYFRNRAPLDDSGMPKDRFSAEMPDATLATLKIQPSEPRDSAVYFCASGLGQGAAFFGQGTRLTVV.

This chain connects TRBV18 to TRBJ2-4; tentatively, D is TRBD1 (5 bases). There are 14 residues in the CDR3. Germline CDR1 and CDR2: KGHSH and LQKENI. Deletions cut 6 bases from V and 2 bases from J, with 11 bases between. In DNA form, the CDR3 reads TGTGCCAGCTCCGTCCAGGGAACCAAAAACATTCAGTACTTC. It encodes CASSVQGTKNIQYF.

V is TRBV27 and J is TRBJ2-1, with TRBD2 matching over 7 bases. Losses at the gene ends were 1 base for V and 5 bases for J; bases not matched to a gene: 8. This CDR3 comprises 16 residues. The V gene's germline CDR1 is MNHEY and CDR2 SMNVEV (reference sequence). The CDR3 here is CASSLFLERGNNEQFF. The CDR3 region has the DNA TGTGCCAGCAGTTTATTTCTCGAGCGGGGAAACAATGAGCAGTTCTTC.

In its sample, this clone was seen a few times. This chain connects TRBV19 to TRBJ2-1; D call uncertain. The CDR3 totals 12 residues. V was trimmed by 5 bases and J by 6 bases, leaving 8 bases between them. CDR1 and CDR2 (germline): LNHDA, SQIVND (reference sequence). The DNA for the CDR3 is TGTGCCAGTAGTCCCCCGGCCAATGAGCAGTTCTTC. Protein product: CASSPPANEQFF.

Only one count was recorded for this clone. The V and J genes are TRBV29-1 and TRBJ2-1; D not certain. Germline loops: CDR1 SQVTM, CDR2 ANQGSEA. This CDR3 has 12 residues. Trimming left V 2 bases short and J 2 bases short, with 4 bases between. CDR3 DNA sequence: TGCAGCGTTGAACCGACCTACAATGAGCAGTTCTTC. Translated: CSVEPTYNEQFF.

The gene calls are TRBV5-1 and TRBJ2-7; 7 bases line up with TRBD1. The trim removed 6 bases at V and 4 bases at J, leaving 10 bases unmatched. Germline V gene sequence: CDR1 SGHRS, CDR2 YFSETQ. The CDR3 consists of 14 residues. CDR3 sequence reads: CASTRLAGGYEQYF. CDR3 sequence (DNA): TGCGCCAGCACGCGGTTGGCAGGGGGATACGAGCAGTACTTC.

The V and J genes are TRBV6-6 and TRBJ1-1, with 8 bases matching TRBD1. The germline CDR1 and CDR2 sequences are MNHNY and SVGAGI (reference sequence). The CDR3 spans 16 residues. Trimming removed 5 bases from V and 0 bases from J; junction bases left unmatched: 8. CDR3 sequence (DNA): TGTGCCAGCAGTCTGGACAGGGAGGTGGTGAACACTGAAGCTTTCTTT. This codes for CASSLDREVVNTEAFF.

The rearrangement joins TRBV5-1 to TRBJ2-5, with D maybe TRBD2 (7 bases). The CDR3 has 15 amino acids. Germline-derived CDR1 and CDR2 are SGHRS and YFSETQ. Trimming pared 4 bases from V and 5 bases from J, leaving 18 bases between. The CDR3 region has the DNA TGCGCCAGCAGCGGTGGGCGGGGGCCACAGGAGACCCAGTACTTC. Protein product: CASSGGRGPQETQYF.

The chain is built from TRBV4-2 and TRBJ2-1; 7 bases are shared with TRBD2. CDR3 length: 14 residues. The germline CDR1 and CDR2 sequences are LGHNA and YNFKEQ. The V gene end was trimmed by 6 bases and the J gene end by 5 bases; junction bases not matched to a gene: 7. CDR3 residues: CASRRWGGNNEQFF. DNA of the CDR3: TGTGCCAGCAGGAGGTGGGGGGGGAACAATGAGCAGTTCTTC.

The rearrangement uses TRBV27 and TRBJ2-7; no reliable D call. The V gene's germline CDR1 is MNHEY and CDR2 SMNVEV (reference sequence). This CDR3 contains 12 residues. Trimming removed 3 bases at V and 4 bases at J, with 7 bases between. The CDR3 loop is CASSLFGYEQYF. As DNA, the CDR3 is TGTGCCAGCAGTTTGTTTGGTTACGAGCAGTACTTC.